This passage covers 29 T cell receptor beta chains from one sample sequenced in a study of T cell clonality in common variable immunodeficiency. The data were produced by immunoSEQ multiplex PCR, yet TCRdb's version contains in-frame clones alone and is incomplete. Singletons are absent from the sample, which has about 74,000 clones. The source material was peripheral blood mononuclear cells. These receptor sequences come from a person aged 18 to 75 in good health.

In its sample, this clone was seen many times. The read stops 3 residues short of the end of the CDR3; the missing end is completed from the germline J gene. V is TRBV5-4 and J is TRBJ2-3, with TRBD1 identical over 9 bases. The V gene end was trimmed by 4 bases and the J gene end by 6 bases; junction bases not matched to a gene: 9. The CDR3 sequence is 15 residues long. Germline values: CDR1 SGHNT, CDR2 YYREEE (reference sequence). CDR3 in amino acids: CASSKTGTGLDTQYF. CDR3 DNA (partial): TGTGCCAGCAGCAAGACCGGGACAGGGCTCGATACG.

At least ten counts were recorded for this clone. The read falls 3 residues short of the CDR3 end, and the missing part is taken from the germline J gene. The chain employs TRBV29-1 and TRBJ2-7, with 10 bases aligning to TRBD2. This CDR3 spans 15 amino acids. CDR1 and CDR2 (germline): SQVTM, ANQGSEA. Unmatched junction bases numbered 9, after V lost 4 bases and J lost 3 bases. The covered CDR3 bases are TGCAGCGTTGCACGGGCTAGCGGGAGTCTCTACGAG. This translates into CSVARASGSLYE. The whole CDR3 sequence reads CSVARASGSLYEQYF.

Note on this clone: The CDR3 extends 3 residues past the end of the read, so its final part is completed from the germline J gene. V usage is TRBV7-9 and J usage is TRBJ1-2; maybe TRBD1 (5 bases). The CDR3 is made up of 14 amino acids. V lost 5 bases to trimming and J lost 0 bases, with 10 bases between them. CDR1 SEHNR and CDR2 FQNEAQ come from the germline V gene (reference sequence). The DNA read from the CDR3 is TGTGCCAGCAGCCAACAGACAGCTAACTATGGC. Protein product: CASSQQTANYG. The complete CDR3 reads CASSQQTANYGYTF. The full variable domain, rest sourced from reference TRBV7-9 and TRBJ1-2, is DTGVSQNPRHKITKRGQNVTFRCDPISEHNRLYWYRQTLGQGPEFLTYFQNEAQLEKSRLLSDRFSAERPKGSFSTLEIQRTEQGDSAMYLCASSQQTANYGYTFGSGTRLTVV.

This clone was counted at least ten times. The read comes to an end 3 residues before the CDR3 does, leaving the germline J gene to fill in the end. The rearrangement uses TRBV7-3 and TRBJ2-1; tentatively, D is TRBD1 (7 bases). Trimming pared 6 bases from V and 8 bases from J, leaving 17 bases between. Germline CDR1 SGHTA, CDR2 FQGTGA. The CDR3 covers 14 residues. The DNA read from the CDR3 is TGTGCCAGCAGTTCGAACAGGGGAGGCTATGAG. This codes for CASSSNRGGYE. The full CDR3 sequence reads CASSSNRGGYEQFF.

In this sample, this clone turned up many times. Coverage ceases 3 residues before the CDR3 finishes, and the germline J gene fills in the end. The rearrangement links TRBV18 to TRBJ2-7; possible D gene TRBD1, 5 bases. Deletions cut 5 bases from V and 1 base from J, with 15 bases between. The CDR3 is 15 amino acids. Germline V CDR1 and CDR2: KGHSH, LQKENI. The chain's CDR3 is CASSSPFTGSYEQYF. The CDR3 DNA, read in part, is TGTGCCAGCTCATCGCCCTTTACAGGATCCTACGAG.

This clone was detected ten times or more. Read sequence stops 3 residues before the CDR3 end, and the germline J gene provides the missing end. V usage is TRBV19 and J usage is TRBJ2-5; the match to TRBD1 covers 7 bases. Germline loops: CDR1 LNHDA, CDR2 SQIVND (reference sequence). This CDR3 comprises 13 residues. Losses at the gene ends were 4 bases for V and 3 bases for J; bases not matched to a gene: 2. CDR3 residues: CASSTQGEETQYF. Partial CDR3 DNA: TGTGCCAGTAGTACGCAGGGGGAAGAGACC.

The sample holds many counts of this clone. The read stops 3 residues short of the end of the CDR3; the missing end is completed from the germline J gene. V and J are TRBV7-3 and TRBJ2-3; D is perhaps TRBD2 (6 bases). Germline assignment: CDR1 SGHTA and CDR2 FQGTGA. Trimming took off 2 bases at V and 2 bases at J, with 8 bases between the two ends. The CDR3 runs to 14 residues. The covered CDR3 bases are TGTGCCAGCAGCTTAGCGGGATCCACAGATACG. Residues: CASSLAGSTDT. The full CDR3 protein is CASSLAGSTDTQYF.

The sample holds many counts of this clone. Coverage ceases 3 residues before the CDR3 finishes, and the germline J gene fills in the end. The rearrangement joins TRBV18 to TRBJ1-4; 7 nucleotides line up with TRBD1. V shed 2 bases and J 8 bases; nucleotides not matched to a gene: 8. Germline CDR1 reads KGHSH; CDR2 reads LQKENI. CDR3 length: 15 residues. CDR3 DNA, as far as it was read: TGTGCCAGCTCACCATCGAGGGGGCAAAAAGAAAAA. It encodes CASSPSRGQKEK. From start to end, the CDR3 is CASSPSRGQKEKLFF.

This clone has ten or more counts. The sequence runs out 3 residues before the end of the CDR3; the remainder is reconstructed from the germline J gene. J is TRBJ2-3 and V is TRBV10-3; D is ambiguous. Trimming took off 3 bases at V and 1 base at J, with 11 bases between the two ends. CDR1 and CDR2 (germline): ENHRY, SYGVKD. The CDR3 is 15 residues long. CDR3 in amino acids: CAISEPVTGTDTQYF. CDR3 DNA, as far as it was read: TGTGCCATCAGTGAACCTGTTACTGGCACAGATACG.

This clone was counted at least ten times. Read sequence stops 3 residues before the CDR3 end, and the germline J gene provides the missing end. This chain uses TRBV5-6 with TRBJ2-3; D is unclear. V was shortened by 0 bases and J by 4 bases, with 6 bases between the two germline ends. This CDR3 comprises 13 residues. Germline V gene data show CDR1 as SGHDT and CDR2 as YYEEEE. The CDR3: CASSLGYPDTQYF. The DNA read from the CDR3 is TGTGCCAGCAGCTTGGGCTACCCAGATACG.

This clone has ten or more counts. The read stops 3 residues short of the end of the CDR3; the missing end is completed from the germline J gene. The genes are TRBV14 and TRBJ2-1; the D gene is possibly TRBD1 (6 bases). Trimming removed 4 bases at V and 4 bases at J, with 11 bases between. The CDR3 extends over 14 amino acids. Per the germline V gene, CDR1 is SGHDN and CDR2 is FVKESK. The CDR3 DNA, read in part, is TGTGCCAGCAGCCCAATCGGACAGTACAATGAG. Its protein product is CASSPIGQYNE. The CDR3 in full is CASSPIGQYNEQFF.

To note about this clone: The read terminates 3 residues before the CDR3 end, so the remaining end is supplied by the germline J gene. The same CDR3 also results from other DNA sequences found in this sample. The J gene is TRBJ2-5, the V gene TRBV18; maybe TRBD2 (7 bases). Per germline, CDR1 KGHSH and CDR2 LQKENI. Trimming shortened V by 2 bases and J by 4 bases, and 17 bases separated the two germline ends. This CDR3 has 16 residues. CDR3 loop: CASSPAAYGGRETQYF. The sequenced part of the CDR3 DNA is TGTGCCAGCTCACCAGCAGCATACGGGGGGCGAGAGACC.

This clone was seen ten or more times. From the germline J gene comes the end of the CDR3, since the read stops 3 residues before it. The chain is built from TRBV5-6 and TRBJ2-1, with D uncertain. Germline V gene lookup returns CDR1 SGHDT and CDR2 YYEEEE. Trimming took 0 bases from V and 0 from J, leaving 7 bases between them. CDR3 length: 15 amino acids. The CDR3 loop is CASSLDLSSYNEQFF. Partial CDR3 DNA: TGTGCCAGCAGCTTGGACCTCAGCTCCTACAATGAG.

This clone appeared a few times. The read halts 3 residues ahead of the CDR3 end, with the missing end drawn from the germline J gene. The chain joins TRBV7-9 to TRBJ2-7; D is possibly TRBD1 (5 bases). The germline V gene has CDR1 SEHNR and CDR2 FQNEAQ (reference sequence). The CDR3 runs 11 residues. V shed 5 bases and J shed 6 bases, with 8 bases lying between them. The CDR3 bases that were read are TGTGCCAGCAGCGTGGGGCCCGAG. Amino acids: CASSVGPE. The full CDR3 protein is CASSVGPEQYF. Combining the CDR3 with reference TRBV7-9 and TRBJ2-7 gives the whole variable domain DTGVSQNPRHKITKRGQNVTFRCDPISEHNRLYWYRQTLGQGPEFLTYFQNEAQLEKSRLLSDRFSAERPKGSFSTLEIQRTEQGDSAMYLCASSVGPEQYFGPGTRLTVT.

Remarks on this clone: The read halts 3 residues ahead of the CDR3 end, with the missing end drawn from the germline J gene. Distinct nucleotide sequences in the sample also encode this CDR3. V gene TRBV7-2 combines with J gene TRBJ2-7, with TRBD1 matching over 8 bases. The germline V gene encodes CDR1 SGHTA and CDR2 FQGNSA. The CDR3 consists of 14 residues. V was clipped by 4 bases and J by 2 bases; unmatched bases: 4. The CDR3 loop is CASSSPTGAYEQYF. The part of the CDR3 DNA that was read is TGTGCCAGCAGCTCCCCGACAGGGGCCTACGAG.

The table lists this clone with many counts. The sequenced fragment ends 3 residues before the CDR3 boundary, so the rest is inferred from the germline J gene. The chain is built from TRBV29-1 and TRBJ2-6; D gene uncertain. Germline loops: CDR1 SQVTM, CDR2 ANQGSEA. Trimming shortened V by 5 bases and J by 0 bases, and 5 bases separated the two germline ends. CDR3 length: 13 amino acids. The CDR3 is CSVTFSGANVLTF. CDR3 bases read: TGCAGCGTTACTTTCTCTGGGGCCAACGTC.

This clone was observed at least ten times. The read is 3 residues too short to cover the CDR3 end, so that end is filled in from the germline J gene. The gene calls are TRBV24-1 and TRBJ2-5, with D perhaps TRBD1 or TRBD2 (5 bases each). This CDR3 region has 15 residues. Germline V gives CDR1 KGHDR, CDR2 SFDVKD. Trimming stripped 6 bases from V and 0 bases from J, with 13 bases between. The sequenced part of the CDR3 DNA is TGTGCCACCAGTAAGAGGGGCCCCCACCAAGAGACC. Translated, it gives CATSKRGPHQET. Given in full, the CDR3 is CATSKRGPHQETQYF.

This clone showed up many times. The read ends 3 residues early relative to the CDR3; the germline J gene fills the gap. The chain employs TRBV7-9 and TRBJ2-7; the match to TRBD1 covers 10 bases. The J segment lost 4 bases and the V segment lost 4 bases, leaving 7 bases of the junction unmatched. Germline CDR1 is SEHNR and CDR2 is FQNEAQ (reference sequence). The CDR3 is made up of 15 amino acids. CDR3: CASSYPRQGAYEQYF. The part of the CDR3 DNA that was read is TGTGCCAGCAGCTACCCTCGACAGGGGGCGTACGAG.

The sample holds many counts of this clone. Sequencing ends 3 residues short of the CDR3 end; the germline J gene provides the rest. The chain uses TRBV7-3 and TRBJ2-5; the match to TRBD2 covers 8 bases. The J segment lost 4 bases and the V segment lost 8 bases, leaving 6 bases of the junction unmatched. CDR3 length equals 13 residues. From germline, CDR1 is SGHTA and CDR2 FQGTGA. The chain's CDR3 is CASSGGVGETQYF. The part of the CDR3 DNA that was read is TGTGCCAGCTCGGGGGGGGTAGGAGAGACC.

This clone was picked up many times. The read ends 3 residues shy of where the CDR3 ends; the end is completed using the germline J gene. The V and J genes are TRBV10-1 and TRBJ2-3; D is perhaps TRBD1 (6 bases). This CDR3 comprises 16 residues. Germline loops: CDR1 WNHNN, CDR2 SYGVQD (reference sequence). Trimming took off 4 bases at V and 1 base at J, with 15 bases between the two ends. The CDR3 loop is CASSGIRGPGTDTQYF. The DNA read from the CDR3 is TGCGCCAGCAGTGGGATCAGGGGACCCGGCACAGATACG.

This clone came up many times. Read sequence stops 3 residues before the CDR3 end, and the germline J gene provides the missing end. V and J are TRBV2 and TRBJ1-3; D is undetermined. V lost 5 bases to trimming and J lost 4 bases, with 12 bases between them. The CDR3 is 14 amino acids. CDR1 SNHLY and CDR2 FYNNEI come from the germline V gene. The CDR3 loop reads CASSTTRWGNTIYF. The DNA read from the CDR3 is TGTGCCAGCAGTACCACGCGATGGGGAAACACC.

This clone was recorded a few times. The read halts 3 residues ahead of the CDR3 end, with the missing end drawn from the germline J gene. This chain joins TRBV27 and TRBJ2-5; D is possibly TRBD2 (7 bases). The CDR3 length is 17 residues. The germline V gene encodes CDR1 MNHEY and CDR2 SMNVEV (reference sequence). V was trimmed by 3 bases and J by 2 bases, leaving 19 bases between them. The CDR3 protein is CASSFVIIGGRQETQYF. CDR3 DNA, as far as it was read: TGTGCCAGCAGTTTCGTTATCATCGGGGGGCGACAAGAGACC.

This clone was detected ten times or more. Partial CDR3 DNA: TGTGCCAGCAGTGAGGGGACAGGGGCCTACGAG. Protein sequence: CASSEGTGAYE. The whole CDR3 protein reads CASSEGTGAYEQYF. The J gene is TRBJ2-7, the V gene TRBV6-1, with TRBD1 matching over 10 bases. The read gets to within 3 residues of the CDR3 end, and the germline J gene fills in the rest. The V segment lost 3 bases and the J segment 2 bases; nucleotides outside the gene matches: 1. The V gene's germline CDR1 is MNHNS and CDR2 SASEGT. This CDR3 has 14 residues.

This clone came up many times. The read falls 3 residues short of the CDR3 end, and the missing part is taken from the germline J gene. The chain has TRBV20-1 and TRBJ1-1; no clear D gene. CDR3 length: 10 residues. From germline, CDR1 is DFQATT and CDR2 SNEGSKA (reference sequence). CDR3 sequence: CSANPSGAFF. The CDR3 bases that were read are TGCAGTGCTAACCCGTCCGGA.

Regarding this clone: The read is 3 residues too short to cover the CDR3 end, so that end is filled in from the germline J gene. The chain joins TRBV5-4 to TRBJ2-7, with 9 bases identical to TRBD1. The germline V gene has CDR1 SGHNT and CDR2 YYREEE (reference sequence). Losses at the gene ends were 3 bases for V and 2 bases for J; bases not matched to a gene: 9. This CDR3 is 16 amino acids long. CDR3 protein: CASSSFLRDRAYEQYF. CDR3 DNA (partial): TGTGCCAGCAGCTCCTTCCTCCGGGACAGGGCCTACGAG.

This clone was seen repeatedly, ten times or more. Read data end 3 residues before the CDR3 end; the end is taken from the germline J gene. The rearrangement links TRBV20-1 to TRBJ2-1, with D maybe TRBD1 (6 bases). V was cut by 1 base and J by 5 bases, with 9 bases left in between. This CDR3 spans 13 amino acids. Per germline, CDR1 DFQATT and CDR2 SNEGSKA (reference sequence). Partial CDR3 DNA: TGCAGTGCTAGAGGGGGACAAAACAATGAG. As protein: CSARGGQNNE. The entire CDR3 reads CSARGGQNNEQFF.

This clone was picked up many times. The CDR3 end is not reached by the read, which stops 3 residues before it; the germline J gene fills it in. The rearrangement joins TRBV10-1 to TRBJ2-3, with 7 nucleotides matching TRBD1. V lost 5 bases and J lost 2; bases outside the gene matches: 4. Germline loops: CDR1 WNHNN, CDR2 SYGVQD (reference sequence). This CDR3 region has 14 residues. The covered CDR3 bases are TGCGCCAGCAGTCAACAGGGGATCACAGATACG. It encodes CASSQQGITDT. The entire CDR3 protein is CASSQQGITDTQYF.

There are many counts of this clone. The missing CDR3 end, 3 residues past where the read stops, is filled in from the germline J gene. The chain uses TRBV7-2 and TRBJ2-7; 12 bases map to TRBD2. The V and J ends lost 1 base and 5 bases, in that order; junction bases with no gene match: 0. The CDR3 is 14 residues long. The germline CDR1 and CDR2 sequences are SGHTA and FQGNSA. This chain's CDR3 is CASSLGLAGDEQYF. CDR3 bases read: TGTGCCAGCAGCTTAGGACTAGCGGGAGACGAG. The full variable domain, in which reference TRBV7-2 and TRBJ2-7 provide the parts outside the CDR3, is GAGVSQSPSNKVTEKGKDVELRCDPISGHTALYWYRQSLGQGLEFLIYFQGNSAPDKSGLPSDRFSAERTGGSVSTLTIQRTQQEDSAVYLCASSLGLAGDEQYFGPGTRLTVT.

In this sample, this clone turned up many times. The read ends 3 residues shy of where the CDR3 ends; the end is completed using the germline J gene. The chain uses TRBV7-9 and TRBJ2-7; 9 bases are shared with TRBD1. Germline V gene lookup returns CDR1 SEHNR and CDR2 FQNEAQ (reference sequence). The ends lost 0 bases at V and 1 base at J; junction bases unmatched: 1. There are 15 residues in the CDR3. The DNA read from the CDR3 is TGTGCCAGCAGCTTAGCCGGGACAGGGTCCTACGAG. Its translation: CASSLAGTGSYE. The full CDR3 is CASSLAGTGSYEQYF.